A single sample is the source of the 4 T cell receptor beta chains below, sequenced in a study of cytomegalovirus exposure and HLA in healthy donors. Primers: 60 Vbeta forward and 13 Jbeta reverse. Repertoires were generated with immunoSEQ multiplex PCR, while TCRdb's copy carries only in-frame clones and drops some. Listed are 150,000 to 200,000 clones; about 2.2% falls within the top ten. The sequenced sample was PBMCs. These receptors were collected from a young man in good health and CMV-seronegative.

This chain uses TRBV10-3 with TRBJ2-6, with D tentatively TRBD1 (6 bases). With 10 bases removed from V and 4 bases from J, the gap between germline ends came to 20 bases. Germline CDR1 and CDR2: ENHRY and SYGVKD. The CDR3 is 16 residues long. In DNA form, the CDR3 reads TGTGCCACCAGGCCCCAGGGGAAGTCCGGGGCCAACGTCCTGACTTTC. Amino acids: CATRPQGKSGANVLTF.

In the case of this clone: The same CDR3 is also encoded by other DNA sequences in this sample. The chain has TRBV9 and TRBJ1-5; no reliable D call. The germline CDR1 and CDR2 sequences are SGDLS and YYNGEE. With 0 bases removed from V and 8 bases from J, the gap between germline ends came to 9 bases. The CDR3 is 13 amino acids. CDR3 sequence (DNA): TGTGCCAGCAGCGTAGAGGCCGGAGAGCCCCAGCATTTT. Translated, it gives CASSVEAGEPQHF.

The chain links TRBV7-3 to TRBJ1-1; the match to TRBD1 covers 8 bases. Germline CDR1 and CDR2: SGHTA and FQGTGA. CDR3 length: 17 residues. V was clipped by 1 base and J by 3 bases; unmatched bases: 10. The CDR3 loop reads CASSLIPVGQGYTEAFF. The CDR3 DNA sequence: TGTGCCAGCAGCTTAATTCCTGTTGGACAGGGCTACACTGAAGCTTTCTTT.

The J gene is TRBJ2-7, the V gene TRBV6-5, with 7 bases aligning to TRBD1. CDR1 is MNHEY, CDR2 SVGAGI, per germline. The CDR3 extends over 14 amino acids. J lost 3 bases, V lost 4 bases, and 6 bases had no gene match. The CDR3 here is CASSSATGRYEQYF. CDR3 nucleotides: TGTGCCAGCAGTTCGGCGACAGGGCGCTACGAGCAGTACTTC.